The T cell receptor (beta chain) described here comes from a study of T cells in women clearing cervical HPV infection. Study-wide background: Case blood drawn at lesion detection; control blood after infection cleared. Case blood was drawn a median approximately 150 days after lesion detection.

To note about this clone: With the read ending 3 residues before the CDR3 end, the germline J gene is used to fill in that end.

All donors had a single incident cervical HPV16 infection, not prevalent. Profiling relied on immunoSEQ multiplex PCR, and the TCRdb table lists in-frame clones only, not all of them. In total, the table holds about 17,000 clones. Germline V lookup: CDR1 KGHSH, CDR2 LQKENI. CDR3 length equals 12 residues. J lost 7 bases, V lost 9 bases, and 5 bases had no gene match. Material for sequencing was blood buffy coat. This TCR was recovered from a woman between 18 and 75 years old with a cervical HPV16 infection that either progressed to CIN3+ or cleared (not recorded which). The rearrangement uses TRBV18 and TRBJ1-4; TRBD1 agrees at 7 bases. CDR3 loop: CARPDRVEKLFF. CDR3 DNA (partial): TGTGCCAGGCCCGACAGGGTTGAAAAA.